The sequence of this T cell receptor beta chain was determined in a study of T cells after yellow fever vaccination. Study-level points and caveats: Shared CD4/CD8 clonotypes were a small share, likely from convergent recombination.

One entry per CDR3 protein, called by TCRdb with MiXCR from the 5' RACE reads. Altogether just over 300,000 distinct CDR3 sequences are present, approximately 3.9% being singletons, with the ten largest covering about 25%. To note about this clonotype: Its antigen is as yet unknown.

The TCR was taken from a man in his late teens or twenties who received the YFV17D yellow fever vaccine. This specimen consisted of PBMCs, obtained on the day of the yellow fever booster vaccination.

DNA for the CDR3: TGTGCCAGCAGCGGCTTTGGGGGGCGGGATAATTCACCCCTCCACTTT. It translates to CASSGFGGRDNSPLHF. The chain links TRBV25-1 to TRBJ1-6; D perhaps matches TRBD1 (6 bases). CDR3 length: 16 amino acids. Trimming stripped 6 bases from V and 5 bases from J, with 17 bases between. Germline loops: CDR1 MGHDK, CDR2 SYGVNS.